The rows below give T cell receptor beta chains drawn from one sample of a study of cytomegalovirus exposure and HLA in healthy donors. The assay was immunoSEQ multiplex PCR, and TCRdb's table has in-frame clones only and misses some. The sample includes about 140,000 clones, under 85% of them seen just once. Sequenced: PBMCs. The receptors here all came from a young man in good health and CMV-seronegative. Each CDR3 is given with its conserved first and last residue. Fields, in order: D gene, V gene, clone size, J gene, CDR3 DNA, CDR3 protein. A D gene is named only where the DNA matches it firmly. Size is stated for part of the rows, as once, few or many counts, or as a class when the clone is expanded.

D: .; V: TRBV19; size: .; J: TRBJ1-2; DNA: TGTGCCAGTAGTATGGGGGTGGAGGGCAGCTATGGCTACACCTTC; CDR3: CASSMGVEGSYGYTF
D: TRBD2; V: TRBV11-2; size: .; J: TRBJ2-5; DNA: TGTGCCAGCAGCTTAGCGGGGGGGAGGCGAATGGGCCAGTACTTC; CDR3: CASSLAGGRRMGQYF
D: .; V: TRBV27; size: .; J: TRBJ2-7; DNA: TGTGCCAGCAGTTTAGGGGCAGATCTTACCTACGAGCAGTACTTC; CDR3: CASSLGADLTYEQYF
D: .; V: TRBV7-9; size: .; J: TRBJ1-2; DNA: TGTGCCAGCGGCCACTCAGGGATATCTGGCTACACCTTC; CDR3: CASGHSGISGYTF
D: .; V: TRBV2; size: .; J: TRBJ2-7; DNA: TGTGCCAGCAGTGCAGGGTTCCGCTACGAGCAGTACTTC; CDR3: CASSAGFRYEQYF
D: .; V: TRBV5-4; size: .; J: TRBJ1-2; DNA: TGTGCCAGCAGCTTGGGCCAGATCGTTTTACCCTACACCTTC; CDR3: CASSLGQIVLPYTF
D: .; V: TRBV6-1; size: few; J: TRBJ2-7; DNA: TGTGCCAGCAGTGAGGCGGTTCTCAACGAGCAGTACTTC; CDR3: CASSEAVLNEQYF
D: .; V: TRBV6-6; size: few; J: TRBJ2-7; DNA: TGTGCCAGCAGTTACGAGAGTTACGAGCAGTACTTC; CDR3: CASSYESYEQYF
D: .; V: TRBV9; size: .; J: TRBJ1-4; DNA: TGTGCCAGCAGCGTAGGATGGGGAGGGAGGGTCGAAAAACTGTTTTTT; CDR3: CASSVGWGGRVEKLFF
D: .; V: TRBV6-5; size: .; J: TRBJ2-7; DNA: TGTGCCAGCAGTTCCCTGACTAAGCTAAACTACGAGCAGTACTTC; CDR3: CASSSLTKLNYEQYF
D: .; V: TRBV6-5; size: few; J: TRBJ1-2; DNA: TGTGCCAGCAGACATAACTATGGCTACACCTTC; CDR3: CASRHNYGYTF
D: .; V: TRBV7-2; size: .; J: TRBJ2-2; DNA: TGTGCCAGCAGCTTAGATTCCGGGTCCGGGGAGCTGTTTTTT; CDR3: CASSLDSGSGELFF
D: .; V: TRBV5-6; size: .; J: TRBJ1-2; DNA: TGTGCCAGCAGCTTGGGACAGATCTATGGCTACACCTTC; CDR3: CASSLGQIYGYTF
D: TRBD1; V: TRBV5-1; size: .; J: TRBJ1-1; DNA: TGCGCCAGCAGCTCCGCTCCGGGACAGGGTGAAGCTTTCTTT; CDR3: CASSSAPGQGEAFF
D: TRBD1; V: TRBV4-1; size: .; J: TRBJ2-7; DNA: TGCGCCAGCAGCCAAGATCGGCAGGGGGTCTCCTACGAGCAGTACTTC; CDR3: CASSQDRQGVSYEQYF
D: TRBD1; V: TRBV19; size: few; J: TRBJ1-5; DNA: TGTGCCAGTAGTCCCCAAGGACAGGGCGGAGGTCAGCCCCAGCATTTT; CDR3: CASSPQGQGGGQPQHF
D: .; V: TRBV13; size: .; J: TRBJ1-1; DNA: TGTGCCAGCAGCCTGGGGCCCCCAGGAACTGAAGCTTTCTTT; CDR3: CASSLGPPGTEAFF
D: .; V: TRBV27; size: .; J: TRBJ1-1; DNA: TGTGCCAGCTTAGGCGGAACGAACACTGAAGCTTTCTTT; CDR3: CASLGGTNTEAFF
D: .; V: TRBV9; size: .; J: TRBJ1-6; DNA: TGTGCCAGCAGCGTAGACAGGGCCGGTTCACCCCTCCACTTT; CDR3: CASSVDRAGSPLHF
D: .; V: TRBV19; size: .; J: TRBJ1-6; DNA: TGTGCCAGTAAGAACAGGGTGCGGTCACCCCTCCACTTT; CDR3: CASKNRVRSPLHF
D: TRBD2; V: TRBV27; size: .; J: TRBJ2-4; DNA: TGTGCCAGCCCAGAGGCGGGGGGAAACATTCAGTACTTC; CDR3: CASPEAGGNIQYF
D: .; V: TRBV11-2; size: .; J: TRBJ1-1; DNA: TGTGCCAGCAGCCCCACAGGGTGGATTCTCCCTGAAGCTTTCTTT; CDR3: CASSPTGWILPEAFF
D: .; V: TRBV7-9; size: .; J: TRBJ1-4; DNA: TGTGCCAGCATCGGCGGGCTGGAGACTAATGAAAAACTGTTTTTT; CDR3: CASIGGLETNEKLFF
D: .; V: TRBV11-3; size: few; J: TRBJ2-2; DNA: TGTGCCAGCAGCTTAAGGGGTTCCTCGAACACCGGGGAGCTGTTTTTT; CDR3: CASSLRGSSNTGELFF
D: .; V: TRBV7-9; size: .; J: TRBJ1-2; DNA: TGTTCCAGCAGCCAGGGCGAGGTGTTCGGTGGCTACACCTTC; CDR3: CSSSQGEVFGGYTF
D: .; V: TRBV7-8; size: few; J: TRBJ1-2; DNA: TGTGCCAGCAGCTTAGTTTTTGGTCAGACAACTAACTATGGCTACACCTTC; CDR3: CASSLVFGQTTNYGYTF
D: .; V: TRBV12-5; size: .; J: TRBJ2-2; DNA: TGTGCTAGTGGTTTGAACAGGGCTGCCGGGGAGCTGTTTTTT; CDR3: CASGLNRAAGELFF
D: TRBD1; V: TRBV5-6; size: .; J: TRBJ1-5; DNA: TGTGCCAGCAGCTTGGGCGGGCAGGGGGGCAATCAGCCCCAGCATTTT; CDR3: CASSLGGQGGNQPQHF
D: TRBD1; V: TRBV18; size: .; J: TRBJ1-2; DNA: TGTGCCAGCTCACCACCGGGACAGGGGGCCCCCCCTTATGGCTACACCTTC; CDR3: CASSPPGQGAPPYGYTF
D: TRBD1; V: TRBV5-5; size: once; J: TRBJ2-1; DNA: TGTGCCAGCAGCGTGGGACAGGGGGCGGATGAGCAGTTCTTC; CDR3: CASSVGQGADEQFF
D: .; V: TRBV10-3; size: .; J: TRBJ2-6; DNA: TGTGCCATCGGCGGAGACGGACAGTTCTCTGGGGCCAACGTCCTGACTTTC; CDR3: CAIGGDGQFSGANVLTF
D: TRBD2; V: TRBV19; size: once; J: TRBJ2-7; DNA: TGTGCCAGTAGGGGACTAGCGGACTCCTACGAGCAGTACTTC; CDR3: CASRGLADSYEQYF
D: TRBD1; V: TRBV5-4; size: .; J: TRBJ2-3; DNA: TGTGCCAGCAGCTTGGCCGGACAGGGCGCAGATACGCAGTATTTT; CDR3: CASSLAGQGADTQYF
D: TRBD1; V: TRBV2; size: few; J: TRBJ2-4; DNA: TGTGCCAGCAACCGGGACAGCGAAAACATTCAGTACTTC; CDR3: CASNRDSENIQYF
D: TRBD1; V: TRBV7-2; size: .; J: TRBJ1-5; DNA: TGTGCCAGCAGCTTTACAGGGGTCCAGCCCCAGCATTTT; CDR3: CASSFTGVQPQHF
D: .; V: TRBV5-4; size: .; J: TRBJ1-2; DNA: TGTGCCAGCAGCGTGGGTGCACGGGGTGACAACTATGGCTACACCTTC; CDR3: CASSVGARGDNYGYTF
D: .; V: TRBV30; size: .; J: TRBJ1-6; DNA: TGTGCCTGGAGTCCTACCAACCAAGCTCTATCCCCCCTCCACTTT; CDR3: CAWSPTNQALSPLHF
D: .; V: TRBV6-4; size: .; J: TRBJ2-2; DNA: TGTGCCAGCAGTGTGGGGGGACCGTCCACCGGGGAGCTGTTTTTT; CDR3: CASSVGGPSTGELFF
D: TRBD1; V: TRBV15; size: .; J: TRBJ1-5; DNA: TGTGCCACCAGCACCCTAGGACAGGGTCTGTTCAATCAGCCCCAGCATTTT; CDR3: CATSTLGQGLFNQPQHF
D: .; V: TRBV2; size: few; J: TRBJ1-1; DNA: TGTGCCAGCAGTGTGGACAAGAACACTGAAGCTTTCTTT; CDR3: CASSVDKNTEAFF
D: TRBD1; V: TRBV5-1; size: .; J: TRBJ1-1; DNA: TGCGCCAGCAGCCCCTCGGGACAGGGGGATGGGGCGAGCACTGAAGCTTTCTTT; CDR3: CASSPSGQGDGASTEAFF
D: TRBD1; V: TRBV5-6; size: few; J: TRBJ1-1; DNA: TGTGCCAGCAGCGCAAGGGACAGGGTCTTGAACACTGAAGCTTTCTTT; CDR3: CASSARDRVLNTEAFF
D: .; V: TRBV6-1; size: .; J: TRBJ1-6; DNA: TGTGCCAGCAGTGGAGGTCCCCAAGGAACTTATAATTCACCCCTCCACTTT; CDR3: CASSGGPQGTYNSPLHF
D: TRBD1; V: TRBV4-3; size: few; J: TRBJ1-5; DNA: TGCGCCAGCAGCCAGGGAATGGACAGGGAGGATCAGCCCCAGCATTTT; CDR3: CASSQGMDREDQPQHF
D: .; V: TRBV5-1; size: few; J: TRBJ1-4; DNA: TGCGCCAGCAGCCCCCCGGGGGGGGATGAAAAACTGTTTTTT; CDR3: CASSPPGGDEKLFF
D: .; V: TRBV5-8; size: .; J: TRBJ1-2; DNA: TGTGCCAGCAGCTCCCTGATTGACAGCGCATTAGTTGGCTACACCTTC; CDR3: CASSSLIDSALVGYTF
D: TRBD1; V: TRBV7-2; size: .; J: TRBJ1-3; DNA: TGTGCCAGCAGCGAGGGACAGTTCGCCGGAAACACCATATATTTT; CDR3: CASSEGQFAGNTIYF
D: TRBD2; V: TRBV15; size: .; J: TRBJ2-2; DNA: TGTGCCACCAGCAGACCGATTACTAGCGGCGGTTGGGGCGGGGAGCTGTTTTTT; CDR3: CATSRPITSGGWGGELFF
D: TRBD1; V: TRBV30; size: .; J: TRBJ1-5; DNA: TGTGCCTGGAGCCGGGGGGACAGGGGAACCTATAGCAATCAGCCCCAGCATTTT; CDR3: CAWSRGDRGTYSNQPQHF
D: TRBD2; V: TRBV27; size: .; J: TRBJ2-7; DNA: TGTGCCAGCAGTTTATCAGGAGCGGGGGGGATCGACGAGCAGTACTTC; CDR3: CASSLSGAGGIDEQYF
D: TRBD2; V: TRBV7-2; size: .; J: TRBJ2-5; DNA: TGTGCCAGCAGCCTGGGACTAGCGGGGTTTGAGACCCAGTACTTC; CDR3: CASSLGLAGFETQYF
D: .; V: TRBV30; size: .; J: TRBJ2-7; DNA: TGTGCCTGGAGCCCTTGGGGGCAGGGGAACTACGAGCAGTACTTC; CDR3: CAWSPWGQGNYEQYF
D: .; V: TRBV7-9; size: .; J: TRBJ1-1; DNA: TGTGCCAGCAGCCCCCAGGGGAAGGGTGGGACTGAAGCTTTCTTT; CDR3: CASSPQGKGGTEAFF
D: .; V: TRBV19; size: .; J: TRBJ2-1; DNA: TGTGCCAGTAGTTCCCAGGGTCATCTGGTGGGTGAGCAGTTCTTC; CDR3: CASSSQGHLVGEQFF
D: .; V: TRBV9; size: .; J: TRBJ1-3; DNA: TGTGCCAGCAGCCGAGGTGGCGGAAACACCATATATTTT; CDR3: CASSRGGGNTIYF
D: TRBD1; V: TRBV29-1; size: .; J: TRBJ2-7; DNA: TGCAGCGTTGTGAGACAGGGGGGCTACGAGCAGTACTTC; CDR3: CSVVRQGGYEQYF
D: TRBD1; V: TRBV6-4; size: .; J: TRBJ2-3; DNA: TGTGCCAGCAGTGACGGACAGGGGGCAGATACGCAGTATTTT; CDR3: CASSDGQGADTQYF
D: TRBD1; V: TRBV30; size: .; J: TRBJ2-7; DNA: TGTGCCTGGAGGGGACAGGGGTCCTACGAGCAGTACTTC; CDR3: CAWRGQGSYEQYF
D: .; V: TRBV5-4; size: .; J: TRBJ1-1; DNA: TGTGCCAGCAGCTTCAAGGAGGAAGCTTTCTTT; CDR3: CASSFKEEAFF
D: TRBD2; V: TRBV6-5; size: .; J: TRBJ2-3; DNA: TGTGCCAGCAGCGCCCCTAGCGGGGGCACAGATACGCAGTATTTT; CDR3: CASSAPSGGTDTQYF